The clone carrying this T cell receptor (beta chain) was detected only a few times. This sample was included in a study of shared clonotypes between healthy human individuals. Per the germline V gene, CDR1 is SGHRS and CDR2 is YFSETQ. There are 16 residues in the CDR3. V lost 1 base to trimming and J lost 3 bases; unmatched junction nucleotides: 6. The method was immunoSEQ multiplex PCR; TCRdb's version includes in-frame clones alone and lacks a portion of them. The sample lists some 1.5 million clones; roughly 96% were seen once. The gene calls are TRBV5-1 and TRBJ1-1; 10 nucleotides agree with TRBD1. Sample: naive CD4+ T cells sorted from blood. The subset is: CD45RA+ positively selected. The receptor's source is a man aged 30 to 45 in good health. As DNA, the CDR3 is TGCGCCAGCAGCTTGCTCCCCGGACAGGGGGACACTGAAGCTTTCTTT. Residues: CASSLLPGQGDTEAFF.